These T cell receptor beta chains were read from a single sample in a study of T-cell reconstitution after alpha-beta-depleted transplantation in children. TCRdb itself ran the PCR reads through MiXCR, one entry per CDR3 protein. Counted here are some 100,000 distinct CDR3 sequences, about 25% occurring once; the ten biggest clones make up roughly a fifth. The sample in question was PBMCs, obtained before TCRalphabeta/CD19-depleted stem cell transplant. These receptors all come from a boy between 2 and 10 years old with acute lymphoblastic leukemia, due to receive a stem cell transplant. Each CDR3 is given with its conserved first and last residue. A D gene is named only where the DNA matches it firmly. Only some rows state a clone size, as once, few, many or a class for expanded clones.

>TRBD2|TRBV24-1|TRBJ2-1|few
CATSDTMTSGSGNEQFF
TGTGCCACCAGTGATACCATGACTAGCGGGAGCGGCAATGAGCAGTTCTTC
>NA|TRBV5-5|TRBJ2-2|few
CASSLVDRANTGELFF
TGTGCCAGCAGCTTGGTGGACAGAGCAAACACCGGGGAGCTGTTTTTT
>NA|TRBV6-2/TRBV6-3|TRBJ2-3|NA
CASSYSIQEGEEDTQYF
TGTGCCAGCAGTTACTCGATTCAGGAGGGCGAGGAAGATACGCAGTATTTT
>NA|TRBV7-3|TRBJ2-1|NA
CASSVSGPKGNEQFF
TGTGCCAGCAGCGTCTCGGGGCCAAAAGGGAATGAGCAGTTCTTC
>NA|TRBV20-1|TRBJ2-6|NA
CSASLLGLGANVLTF
TGCAGTGCTAGTTTATTGGGGTTAGGGGCCAACGTCCTGACTTTC
>NA|TRBV12-3/TRBV12-4|TRBJ2-5|NA
CASSPGTFPETQYF
TGTGCCAGCAGCCCCGGGACTTTCCCAGAGACCCAGTACTTC
>TRBD2|TRBV11-2|TRBJ2-2|few
CASSLGTSAGELFF
TGTGCCAGCAGCCTCGGGACTAGCGCCGGGGAGCTGTTTTTT
>NA|TRBV12-3/TRBV12-4|TRBJ2-1|few
CASSRTFEQFF
TGTGCCAGCAGTCGGACTTTTGAGCAGTTCTTC
>NA|TRBV4-2|TRBJ2-5|many
CASSQEWLELGGTQYF
TGTGCCAGCAGCCAAGAGTGGCTAGAGCTCGGGGGGACCCAGTACTTC
>NA|TRBV12-3/TRBV12-4|TRBJ2-1|few
CASRRTQSDEQFF
TGTGCCAGCAGAAGGACGCAGTCCGATGAGCAGTTCTTC
>NA|TRBV12-3/TRBV12-4|TRBJ2-4|few
CASRTGSGAKNIQYF
TGTGCCAGCAGGACGGGCAGCGGGGCCAAAAACATTCAGTACTTC
>TRBD2|TRBV4-1|TRBJ2-7|many
CASSQASSGRYYEQYF
TGCGCCAGCAGCCAAGCGTCTAGCGGGAGGTACTACGAGCAGTACTTC
>NA|TRBV5-1|TRBJ2-1|few
CASSLANGNEQFF
TGCGCCAGCAGCTTGGCCAACGGGAATGAGCAGTTCTTC
>TRBD1|TRBV28|TRBJ2-2|NA
CASSHRPGQGTGELFF
TGTGCCAGCAGTCACCGGCCAGGACAGGGCACCGGGGAGCTGTTTTTT
>NA|TRBV7-3|TRBJ2-2|few
CASSPEPTGELFF
TGTGCCAGCAGCCCCGAGCCGACCGGGGAGCTGTTTTTT
>TRBD1|TRBV29-1|TRBJ2-5|NA
CSGTGGETQYF
TGCAGCGGGACAGGCGGGGAGACCCAGTACTTC
>NA|TRBV7-2|TRBJ1-6|few
CASSLSGFDSPLHF
TGTGCCAGCAGCTTGTCGGGTTTTGATTCACCCCTCCACTTT
>TRBD1|TRBV11-2|TRBJ1-1|few
CASSPNQGGRTEAFF
TGTGCCAGCAGCCCGAATCAGGGGGGTAGAACTGAAGCTTTCTTT
>NA|TRBV5-1|TRBJ2-5|many
CASSLVPGRETQYF
TGCGCCAGCAGCTTGGTCCCAGGGAGAGAGACCCAGTACTTC
>TRBD2|TRBV4-2|TRBJ2-3|few
CASSQWASGGAGTDTQYF
TGTGCCAGCAGCCAATGGGCTAGCGGAGGGGCAGGAACAGATACGCAGTATTTT
>NA|TRBV20-1|TRBJ2-3|NA
CSAPKDGGAPDTQYF
TGCAGTGCCCCAAAGGACGGAGGGGCCCCAGATACGCAGTATTTT
>NA|TRBV27|TRBJ2-7|NA
CASSPSTTYEQYF
TGTGCCAGCAGCCCGTCCACGACCTACGAGCAGTACTTC
>NA|TRBV5-6|TRBJ2-5|NA
CASSQGLLWETQYF
TGTGCCAGCAGCCAGGGGCTCCTGTGGGAGACCCAGTACTTC
>NA|TRBV28|TRBJ2-7|NA
CASSLKPAYEQYF
TGTGCCAGCAGTTTAAAACCGGCCTACGAGCAGTACTTC
>TRBD2|TRBV29-1|TRBJ2-2|NA
CSVGTITRNTGELFF
TGCAGCGTGGGGACTATTACGAGGAACACCGGGGAGCTGTTTTTT
>TRBD1|TRBV4-2|TRBJ1-2|few
CASSQVGTGDGYTF
TGTGCCAGCAGCCAAGTGGGGACAGGGGATGGCTACACCTTC
>NA|TRBV28|TRBJ1-5|NA
CASSWGGWGNQPQHF
TGTGCCAGCAGCTGGGGGGGTTGGGGCAATCAGCCCCAGCATTTT
>TRBD1|TRBV5-1|TRBJ1-4|NA
CASSRGDRTNEKLFF
TGCGCCAGCAGCCGTGGGGACAGGACCAATGAAAAACTGTTTTTT
>NA|TRBV20-1|TRBJ1-2|NA
CSAAGAHSNYGYTF
TGCAGTGCTGCAGGGGCCCACTCTAACTATGGCTACACCTTC
>TRBD2|TRBV6-1|TRBJ2-5|NA
CASRRLAEVPKETQYF
TGTGCCAGCAGGAGACTAGCGGAGGTGCCCAAAGAGACCCAGTACTTC
>TRBD2|TRBV20-1|TRBJ2-7|few
CSARLAGGTYEQYF
TGCAGTGCTAGACTAGCGGGAGGCACCTACGAGCAGTACTTC
>NA|TRBV28|TRBJ2-3|NA
CASSFGGSTDTQYF
TGTGCCAGCAGTTTTGGGGGGAGCACAGATACGCAGTATTTT
>NA|TRBV7-2|TRBJ2-4|NA
CASSLERDQYF
TGTGCCAGCAGCTTAGAGAGGGACCAGTACTTC
>TRBD2|TRBV15|TRBJ2-3|few
CATSFGLAEGLADTQYF
TGTGCCACCAGCTTCGGACTAGCGGAGGGGCTCGCAGATACGCAGTATTTT
>TRBD2|TRBV6-2/TRBV6-3|TRBJ2-1|NA
CASSYLLAGPNEQFF
TGTGCCAGCAGTTACTTACTAGCGGGACCAAATGAGCAGTTCTTC
>NA|TRBV5-5|TRBJ2-4|many
CASSMNRIQYF
TGTGCCAGCAGCATGAACCGAATTCAGTACTTC
>TRBD1|TRBV25-1|TRBJ2-7|few
CASSATGAEQYF
TGTGCCAGCAGTGCGACAGGGGCCGAGCAGTACTTC
>TRBD2|TRBV20-1|TRBJ2-1|NA
CSANRLAEGYFNEQFF
TGCAGTGCTAACCGACTAGCGGAGGGTTATTTCAATGAGCAGTTCTTC
>NA|TRBV4-1|TRBJ2-1|few
CASSHEGWSYNEQFF
TGCGCCAGCAGCCACGAGGGGTGGTCCTACAATGAGCAGTTCTTC
>NA|TRBV7-8|TRBJ2-1|many
CASSSETGYEQFF
TGTGCCAGCAGCTCCGAGACCGGATATGAGCAGTTCTTC
>TRBD2|TRBV14|TRBJ2-1|NA
CASSPVQRGREQFF
TGTGCCAGCAGCCCCGTTCAGCGGGGTCGTGAGCAGTTCTTC
>TRBD2|TRBV11-3|TRBJ2-1|few
CASSYRTSGGPVTNEQFF
TGTGCCAGCAGCTATAGGACTAGCGGAGGCCCCGTGACTAATGAGCAGTTCTTC
>NA|TRBV6-5|TRBJ2-2|NA
CASSYPGGGAGGELFF
TGTGCCAGCAGTTACCCTGGAGGAGGGGCGGGCGGGGAGCTGTTTTTT
>NA|TRBV5-1|TRBJ1-5|NA
CASSLVRGLGQPQHF
TGCGCCAGCAGCTTGGTTCGGGGGCTAGGTCAGCCCCAGCATTTT
>TRBD2|TRBV12-3/TRBV12-4|TRBJ2-1|few
CASSLRLAESEQFF
TGTGCCAGCAGTTTAAGGCTAGCGGAGTCTGAGCAGTTCTTC
>NA|TRBV3-1|TRBJ2-5|few
CASSQEGWETQYF
TGTGCCAGCAGCCAAGAGGGATGGGAGACCCAGTACTTC
>NA|TRBV11-2|TRBJ1-4|few
CASSSQGGGTNEKLFF
TGTGCCAGCAGCTCCCAGGGAGGAGGTACTAATGAAAAACTGTTTTTT
>NA|TRBV5-5|TRBJ2-1|few
CASSLLVLRDEQFF
TGTGCCAGCAGCTTGTTAGTCCTAAGGGATGAGCAGTTCTTC
>NA|TRBV5-1|TRBJ2-6|many
CASNPGARSGANVLTF
TGCGCCAGCAATCCAGGGGCCCGCTCTGGGGCCAACGTCCTGACTTTC
>TRBD1|TRBV6-1|TRBJ2-1|NA
CASLDGQGVYNEQFF
TGTGCCAGTTTAGATGGACAGGGGGTGTACAATGAGCAGTTCTTC
>TRBD1|TRBV6-1|TRBJ2-7|NA
CASTRTGEAEQYF
TGTGCCAGCACCCGGACAGGGGAGGCCGAGCAGTACTTC
>NA|TRBV18|TRBJ2-5|NA
CASSPRGDSETQYF
TGTGCCAGCTCACCGCGAGGAGATTCGGAGACCCAGTACTTC
>NA|TRBV6-1|TRBJ2-7|NA
CASRPRGRNEQYF
TGTGCCAGCAGACCCAGGGGTCGGAACGAGCAGTACTTC